The T cell receptor beta chain described here comes from a study of CD8 T cells in ankylosing spondylitis. MiXCR, run by TCRdb on the 5' RACE reads, gives a single entry per CDR3 protein. In the table there are approximately 260,000 distinct CDR3 sequences, 18% of which are singletons. The source of this sequence is a male donor with ankylosing spondylitis or in good health (not recorded which). The sequenced sample was blood, either unsorted or a sorted T cell fraction (not recorded which).

The CDR3 DNA is TGTGCCAGCAGCACTGGACTAGCGGGACGCTCGAGTGCAGATACGCAGTATTTT. The encoded protein is CASSTGLAGRSSADTQYF. The chain joins TRBV11-1 to TRBJ2-3, with 12 bases aligning to TRBD2. This CDR3 contains 18 residues. The germline CDR1 and CDR2 sequences are SGHAT and FQDESV (reference sequence). Trimming at V came to 5 bases and at J to 4 bases, leaving 13 bases not matched to a gene.